These 18 T cell receptor beta chains share one sample of origin, sequenced in a study of blood T cell repertoires in COVID-19. TCRdb keeps only in-frame clones here, not all; method: immunoSEQ multiplex PCR. The sample contains about 210,000 clones, approximately 84% of which appear only once. The specimen was peripheral blood. The receptors originated from a woman of 80 years or more with COVID-19, enrolled during active disease.

This chain uses TRBV19 with TRBJ1-6; D perhaps matches TRBD1 (6 bases). The CDR3 has 12 residues. The germline CDR1 and CDR2 sequences are LNHDA and SQIVND (reference sequence). Trimming stripped 3 bases from V and 13 bases from J, with 10 bases between. In DNA, the CDR3 is TGTGCCAGTAGTATCCCAGGGGCGCCCCTCCACTTT. This gives the protein CASSIPGAPLHF.

The table lists this clone with a few counts. This chain uses TRBV6-5 with TRBJ1-2; no clear D. CDR1 is MNHEY, CDR2 SVGAGI, per germline. The CDR3 runs 13 residues. Trimming pared 6 bases from V and 7 bases from J, leaving 15 bases between. DNA for the CDR3: TGTGCCAGCAGGTCGGAGGGTCCTGGTGGCTACACCTTC. Protein: CASRSEGPGGYTF.

This chain links TRBV5-1 with TRBJ1-1; D unresolved. Between the trimmed V and J ends, which lost 4 bases and 0 bases, there was a span of 13 bases. Germline V gene sequence: CDR1 SGHRS, CDR2 YFSETQ. The CDR3 is made up of 15 amino acids. The CDR3 loop reads CASSTDPGVNTEAFF. For the CDR3, the DNA is TGCGCCAGCAGCACGGACCCCGGGGTGAACACTGAAGCTTTCTTT. The full variable domain, completed using reference TRBV5-1 and TRBJ1-1, is KAGVTQTPRYLIKTRGQQVTLSCSPISGHRSVSWYQQTPGQGLQFLFEYFSETQRNKGNFPGRFSGRQFSNSRSEMNVSTLELGDSALYLCASSTDPGVNTEAFFGQGTRLTVV.

The CDR3 DNA reads TGTGCCAGCCGCGACAATGAAGCTTTCTTT. Translating gives CASRDNEAFF. The rearrangement links TRBV2 to TRBJ1-1, with D unclear. The CDR3 covers 10 residues. From germline, CDR1 is SNHLY and CDR2 FYNNEI. Trimming took off 8 bases at V and 7 bases at J, with 8 bases between the two ends.

Worth noting for this clone: Compared with germline, one end of the junction differs, possibly owing to a read error. The chain combines TRBV7-7 with TRBJ2-5; 8 nucleotides align to TRBD1. The CDR3 loop spans 15 amino acids. The germline CDR1 and CDR2 sequences are SSHAT and FNYEAQ (reference sequence). DNA of the CDR3: TGTGCTAGCAGCTTCGGTTCGACAGGGGAAGAGACCCAGTACTTC. Translation gives CASSFGSTGEETQYF.

This clone was recorded once. The chain joins TRBV5-4 to TRBJ2-3; D perhaps matches TRBD2 (5 bases). The CDR3 sequence is 15 residues long. Germline lookup yields CDR1 SGHNT and CDR2 YYREEE (reference sequence). V shed 4 bases and J shed 8 bases, with 20 bases lying between them. The CDR3 region is CASSQARSSGGTQYF. CDR3 DNA sequence: TGTGCCAGCAGCCAAGCCCGCTCTTCCGGAGGTACGCAGTATTTT.

The V call is TRBV10-3, the J call TRBJ2-1; 7 bases align to TRBD1. The J segment lost 4 bases and the V segment lost 0 bases, leaving 6 bases of the junction unmatched. CDR3 size: 16 residues. Germline V gives CDR1 ENHRY, CDR2 SYGVKD. In DNA, the CDR3 is TGTGCCATCAGTGAGTCGGGTCCACAGGGGTACAATGAGCAGTTCTTC. Its protein is CAISESGPQGYNEQFF.

The chain uses TRBV10-1 and TRBJ2-3; D is perhaps TRBD2 (6 bases). V lost 11 bases and J lost 0, with 18 bases in between. Per the germline V gene, CDR1 is WNHNN and CDR2 is SYGVQD (reference sequence). The CDR3 loop spans 15 amino acids. The CDR3 DNA follows: TGCGCCTCGTCTAGCGCCGGAGCTAGCACAGATACGCAGTATTTT. Translation gives CASSSAGASTDTQYF.

This chain connects TRBV24-1 to TRBJ2-1; weak D call: TRBD2 (6 bases). V lost 2 bases, J lost 5 bases, and 15 bases lay in between. CDR1 and CDR2 from the germline V gene are KGHDR and SFDVKD. CDR3 size: 16 residues. For the CDR3, the DNA is TGTGCCACCAGTGATTCTACGGCGGGAATTAACAATGAGCAGTTCTTC. This translates into CATSDSTAGINNEQFF.

This clone was seen only once. This CDR3 reads CASSSTTQGRVNTIYF. Here the CDR3 DNA reads TGTGCCAGCAGCTCTACCACACAGGGAAGGGTAAACACCATATATTTT. The gene calls are TRBV5-5 and TRBJ1-3; D is perhaps TRBD1 (6 bases). Germline V gene lookup returns CDR1 SGHKS and CDR2 YYEKEE (reference sequence). V was pared by 3 bases and J by 6 bases, with 19 bases between. The CDR3 has 16 residues.

V is TRBV3-1 (or the pseudogene TRBV3-2) and J is TRBJ2-3, with a possible D match to TRBD2 (6 bases). V dropped 0 bases and J dropped 7 bases, with 14 bases sitting between them. Germline CDR1 reads LGHDT; CDR2 reads YNNKEL (reference sequence). The CDR3 covers 15 residues. CDR3 residues: CASSQEGGRRHTQYF. DNA for the CDR3: TGTGCCAGCAGCCAAGAGGGGGGACGCAGGCATACGCAGTATTTT.

V and J are TRBV6-1 and TRBJ2-1; 7 nucleotides line up with TRBD1. With 4 bases clipped from V and 0 bases from J, the junction kept 6 bases outside the gene matches. CDR1 is MNHNS, CDR2 SASEGT, per germline. This CDR3 spans 16 amino acids. The CDR3 DNA follows: TGTGCCAGCAGTGTCAGAGGGGGCAGCTCCTACAATGAGCAGTTCTTC. Translation gives CASSVRGGSSYNEQFF.

The V call is TRBV7-2, the J call TRBJ1-4, with D uncertain. CDR3 length: 14 residues. V was pared by 2 bases and J by 8 bases, with 12 bases between. Per germline, CDR1 SGHTA and CDR2 FQGNSA. The CDR3 protein is CASSLLGNSEKLFF. CDR3 coding DNA: TGTGCCAGCAGCTTACTTGGCAACAGCGAAAAACTGTTTTTT.

Turning to this clone: Other nucleotide sequences in the sample specify the same CDR3. The genes are TRBV5-1 and TRBJ1-2; 9 positions agree with TRBD1. This CDR3 spans 13 amino acids. Germline values: CDR1 SGHRS, CDR2 YFSETQ. With V trimmed by 0 bases and J by 6 bases, 0 bases remained unmatched. CDR3 region: CASSLGQGDGYTF. Here the CDR3 DNA reads TGCGCCAGCAGCTTGGGACAGGGGGATGGCTACACCTTC.

The chain combines TRBV4-1 with TRBJ2-7; 7 bases align to TRBD1. After removal of 4 bases from V and 3 bases from J, the junction contained 6 bases not matched to a gene. The CDR3 consists of 14 residues. Germline loops: CDR1 MGHRA, CDR2 YSYEKL. CDR3 bases: TGCGCCAGCAGCCCGGGACAGAGAGTCTACGAGCAGTACTTC. It specifies CASSPGQRVYEQYF.

This clone has just one count. This sequence joins TRBV5-5 and TRBJ2-1, with 9 bases that match TRBD1. V shed 4 bases, J shed 4 bases, and the junction held 6 bases outside the gene matches. The germline gives CDR1 SGHKS, CDR2 YYEKEE (reference sequence). This CDR3 contains 15 residues. CDR3 coding DNA: TGTGCCAGCAGCCCCGGGACAGGGCCATACAATGAGCAGTTCTTC. Its translation is CASSPGTGPYNEQFF.

This chain connects TRBV5-4 to TRBJ1-4; 8 bases map to TRBD1. CDR1 SGHNT and CDR2 YYREEE come from the germline V gene (reference sequence). The CDR3 is made up of 17 amino acids. After removal of 0 bases from V and 4 bases from J, the junction contained 8 bases not matched to a gene. The CDR3, as DNA: TGTGCCAGCAGCTTGGATCCAGGGGGCTCTTATAATGAAAAACTGTTTTTT. It translates to CASSLDPGGSYNEKLFF. Based on the CDR3 plus reference TRBV5-4 and TRBJ1-4, the full variable domain is ETGVTQSPTHLIKTRGQQVTLRCSSQSGHNTVSWYQQALGQGPQFIFQYYREEENGRGNFPPRFSGLQFPNYSSELNVNALELDDSALYLCASSLDPGGSYNEKLFFGSGTQLSVL.

This chain connects TRBV25-1 to TRBJ2-7; the D gene is possibly TRBD1 (5 bases). CDR1 and CDR2 (germline): MGHDK, SYGVNS. Trimming took off 4 bases at V and 6 bases at J, with 7 bases between the two ends. This CDR3 has 11 residues. CDR3 in DNA: TGTGCCAGCAGTGGGGGCGGCGAGCAGTACTTC. Residues: CASSGGGEQYF.